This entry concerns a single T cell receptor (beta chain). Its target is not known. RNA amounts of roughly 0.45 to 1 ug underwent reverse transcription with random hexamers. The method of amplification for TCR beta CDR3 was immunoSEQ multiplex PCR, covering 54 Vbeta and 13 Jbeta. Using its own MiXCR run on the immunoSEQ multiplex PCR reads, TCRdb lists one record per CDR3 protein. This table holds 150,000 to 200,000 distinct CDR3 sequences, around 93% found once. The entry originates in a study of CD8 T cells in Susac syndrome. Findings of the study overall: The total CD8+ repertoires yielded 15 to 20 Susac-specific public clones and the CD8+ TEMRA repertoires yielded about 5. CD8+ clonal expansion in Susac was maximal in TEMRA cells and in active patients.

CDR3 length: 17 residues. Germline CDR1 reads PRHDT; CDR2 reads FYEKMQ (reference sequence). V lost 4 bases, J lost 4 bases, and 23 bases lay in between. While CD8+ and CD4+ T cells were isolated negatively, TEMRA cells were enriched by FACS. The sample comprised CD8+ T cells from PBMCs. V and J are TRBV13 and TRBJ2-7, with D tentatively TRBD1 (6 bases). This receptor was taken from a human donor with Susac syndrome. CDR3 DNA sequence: TGTGCCAGCAGCTGCCGGAAAGTTGGGGGCGTCGAGTACGAGCAGTACTTC. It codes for CASSCRKVGGVEYEQYF.